This TCR beta chain was recovered during a study of shared clonotypes between healthy human individuals. General study points: Sampling covered blood only; tissue repertoires likely differ.

Measured with immunoSEQ multiplex PCR; TCRdb has only the in-frame clones, and not every one. This sample has about 1 million clones, with 65% to 75% found just once. In this sample, this clone turned up many times. The antigen is not known. The sample was memory CD4+ T cells sorted from blood. The subset: CD45RA-negative fraction. This sequence was found in a young man in good health.

The CDR3 region has the DNA TGTGCCAGCAGCCTGACCGTCTACGAGCAGTACTTC. Encoded protein: CASSLTVYEQYF. The rearrangement links TRBV25-1 to TRBJ2-7; D call uncertain. The CDR3 is 12 residues long. CDR1 is MGHDK and CDR2 is SYGVNS in the germline V gene. Trimming stripped 6 bases from V and 3 bases from J, with 9 bases between.